Given below is one T cell receptor (beta chain) in context. At least ten counts were recorded for this clonotype. Its target antigen remains unknown. No much larger clone exists at a distance of one base, and base qualities are not known. The source of the sample is a study of T cells after yellow fever vaccination (dated by TCRdb to the late 2010s). Regarding the complete study: The SMART-Seq v4 Ultra Low Input RNA kit was used to prepare libraries from fractions with low cell numbers. To follow T-cell clones before and after primary and booster YFV17D yellow fever vaccination, bulk TCR alpha and beta repertoires were sequenced over time. Two healthy male donors, one aged 18 to 30 and one aged 30 to 40 years, made up the cohort. Blood was drawn at multiple timepoints before and after primary and secondary immunization, with bulk PBMC replicates and cell subsets isolated. The full study reports these points: Most clones expanded after primary vaccination (about 96% of CD4 and around 89% of CD8) were re-detected after the booster, suggesting that broad memory maintenance occurred. Computational filtering was required because FACS-sorted repertoires could contain abundant contaminating clonotypes from the bulk population. A small share of clonotypes was detected in both CD4 and CD8 compartments, with the overlap likely arising from convergent recombination. Compared with the primary T-cell response, the secondary T-cell response was weaker but faster, peaking on day 5 rather than day 15. The study included only a couple of donors, which limits how far the findings can be generalized.

Taken from cysteine to phenylalanine, the CDR3 has 15 residues. Solely the CDR3 DNA is kept, with 45 bases framed from the first base. From a lookup of the germline V gene (reference sequence), CDR1 and CDR2 are LNHDA and SQIVND. V is cut by 1 base and J by 4 bases, and the space between the germline ends is 10 bases. The treatment or condition label on this specimen signifies: live attenuated yellow fever vaccine strain. PBMCs were isolated from peripheral blood using a standard Ficoll-Paque protocol. CD4 and CD8 T-cell fractions were isolated with Dynabeads CD4 and CD8 positive selection kits. TriZol was used to extract RNA from bulk PBMCs, from CD4 and CD8 fractions, and from dextramer-positive and dextramer-negative fractions. TCR cDNA was synthesized by 5'RACE template switching, through which a universal primer site and unique molecular identifiers were introduced. Priming for cDNA synthesis came from both the TCR alpha and TCR beta constant segments. Library amplification involved two PCR steps, and the second step added sample barcodes and sequencing adapters. Sequencing of libraries was performed on Illumina HiSeq 2500 (2x100 bp) or NovaSeq (2x150 bp). Concerning the study's data processing: Reads were demultiplexed and collapsed into UMI consensus sequences with MIGEC, and V(D)J alignment was performed with MiXCR. Using edgeR on replicate PBMC samples, clonotypes were called vaccine-responding if FDR was below 0.01 and the log2 fold change was above 5 up to day 15. CD4 or CD8 identity was assigned to each bulk clonotype according to whether the clonotype was present at higher abundance in the sequenced CD4 repertoire or the sequenced CD8 repertoire. The public reads were run again by TCRdb, first through fastp at Q25 and then through MiXCR, and only productive beta chains were kept. Entries are consolidated by CDR3 protein sequence, retaining the most common genes and DNA. The V and J calls and clone size are TCRdb's, not the authors'. A total of some 160,000 distinct CDR3 sequences appear in this sample, around 7.2% of them only once. The ten top clones hold approximately 2.5% of the sample.

Recombination linked TRBV19 to TRBJ2-2; possibly the D gene is TRBD1, per 5 matching bases. The sequencing here drew on CD4+ T cells sorted from PBMCs, taken roughly 5 days after the first yellow fever vaccination. The TCR originated in a man younger than 30 who received the YFV17D yellow fever vaccine. The encoded CDR3 is CASSIGGPSTGELFF. The sequence in DNA is TGTGCCAGTAGTATAGGGGGCCCGAGCACCGGGGAGCTGTTTTTT.